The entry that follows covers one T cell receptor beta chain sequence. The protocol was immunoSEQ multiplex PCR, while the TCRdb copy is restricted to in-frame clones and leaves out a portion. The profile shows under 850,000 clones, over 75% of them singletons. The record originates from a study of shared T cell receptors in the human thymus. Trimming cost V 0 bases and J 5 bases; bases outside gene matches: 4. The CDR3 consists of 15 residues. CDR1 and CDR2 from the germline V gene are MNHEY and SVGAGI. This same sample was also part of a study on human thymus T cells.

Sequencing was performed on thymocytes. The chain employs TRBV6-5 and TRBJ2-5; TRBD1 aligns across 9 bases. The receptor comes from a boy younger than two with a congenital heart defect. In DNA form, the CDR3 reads TGTGCCAGCAGTTACTCACAGGGGGCGCGGGAGACCCAGTACTTC. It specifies CASSYSQGARETQYF.